The TCR beta chain under discussion was sequenced for a study of shared clonotypes between healthy human individuals. About the study: A donor's plate count was three for CD4 naive and three for CD4 memory; CD8 naive had two and CD8 memory one. Regarding the study as a whole: Inspection by rarefaction showed sorted-subset sequencing to be incomplete despite large depth.

Some clones are missing from TCRdb's copy, which holds only in-frame ones; the method was immunoSEQ multiplex PCR. Of fewer than 1.8 million clones listed, 97% to 99% are singletons. This clone has a handful of counts. Its antigen is undetermined. The length of the CDR3 is 15 residues. V was cut by 4 bases and J by 2 bases, with 16 bases left in between. In germline, CDR1 is SGDLS, CDR2 YYNGEE. This TCR came from a man aged 25-45 years in good health. The gene calls are TRBV9 and TRBJ2-7; maybe TRBD2 (5 bases). Sequencing was carried out using naive CD4+ T cells sorted from blood. Subset specified: CD45RA+ positively selected. The CDR3 nucleotides are TGTGCCAGCAGCCCCGGGATGTCCACCACCTACGAGCAGTACTTC. Encoded protein: CASSPGMSTTYEQYF.